Each of the 12 T cell receptor beta chains below was sequenced from the same sample in a study of blood T cell repertoires in COVID-19. Sequenced by immunoSEQ multiplex PCR; TCRdb stores in-frame clones only, minus some. The sample shows over 450,000 clones, about 89% of them seen only once. Sequenced sample: peripheral blood. These receptors were collected from a woman aged 45-59 years with COVID-19, enrolled during active disease.

The chain employs TRBV9 and TRBJ2-1; TRBD2 is a possible D gene (5 bases). Germline lookup yields CDR1 SGDLS and CDR2 YYNGEE. V was trimmed by 3 bases and J by 6 bases, leaving 10 bases between them. This CDR3 has 13 amino acids. CDR3 loop: CASSESGSNEQFF. The CDR3 bases are TGTGCCAGCAGCGAGTCGGGGTCCAATGAGCAGTTCTTC.

This clone was seen a single time. The chain employs TRBV9 and TRBJ1-1, with D hard to call. The length of the CDR3 is 13 residues. Between the trimmed V and J ends, which lost 4 bases and 0 bases, there was a span of 7 bases. Germline V CDR1 and CDR2: SGDLS, YYNGEE. The chain's CDR3 is CASSLRLNTEAFF. The CDR3 DNA reads TGTGCCAGCAGCCTACGTCTGAACACTGAAGCTTTCTTT. Based on the CDR3 plus reference TRBV9 and TRBJ1-1, the full variable domain is DSGVTQTPKHLITATGQRVTLRCSPRSGDLSVYWYQQSLDQGLQFLIQYYNGEERAKGNILERFSAQQFPDLHSELNLSSLELGDSALYFCASSLRLNTEAFFGQGTRLTVV.

The V and J genes are TRBV2 and TRBJ1-2, with a weak D call TRBD1 (5 bases). This CDR3 spans 15 amino acids. Per the germline V gene, CDR1 is SNHLY and CDR2 is FYNNEI. Trimming shortened V by 5 bases and J by 6 bases, and 19 bases separated the two germline ends. The CDR3 protein is CASSLGLPRGHGYTF. CDR3 DNA sequence: TGTGCCAGCAGTCTGGGACTCCCACGTGGCCATGGCTACACCTTC.

With respect to this clone: The junction departs from germline at one end; a sequencing error may be responsible. The gene calls are TRBV6-5 and TRBJ2-5, with TRBD1 as a possible D gene (6 bases). Germline-derived CDR1 and CDR2 are MNHEY and SVGAGI. This CDR3 comprises 12 residues. The CDR3 region is CATSQGWETQYF. CDR3 nucleotides: TGTGCCACCAGTCAGGGGTGGGAGACCCAGTACTTC.

V and J are TRBV11-1 and TRBJ2-3, with D tentatively TRBD2 (6 bases). CDR1 SGHAT and CDR2 FQDESV come from the germline V gene (reference sequence). Trimming took off 5 bases at V and 4 bases at J, with 19 bases between the two ends. The CDR3 covers 16 residues. This CDR3 reads CASSRGAEGLSDTQYF. CDR3 in DNA: TGTGCCAGCAGCCGCGGGGCTGAGGGCCTTTCAGATACGCAGTATTTT.

There are a few counts of this clone. This chain links TRBV12-3 or TRBV12-4 with TRBJ1-1, with D tentatively TRBD1 (6 bases). The CDR3 is made up of 12 amino acids. V lost 5 bases and J lost 5, with 9 bases in between. CDR3 residues: CASSVQGTEAFF. CDR3 sequence (DNA): TGTGCCAGCAGTGTACAGGGTACTGAAGCTTTCTTT.

This clone showed up just once. V usage is TRBV11-2 and J usage is TRBJ1-6; a possible D gene is TRBD1 (5 bases). V was shortened by 7 bases and J by 0 bases, with 16 bases between the two germline ends. CDR3 size: 17 residues. Germline V gene data show CDR1 as SGHAT and CDR2 as FQNNGV. The CDR3 sequence is CASTPTGGSSYNSPLHF. The CDR3 DNA reads as TGTGCCAGCACCCCCACGGGGGGGAGCTCCTATAATTCACCCCTCCACTTT.

The V call is TRBV7-2, the J call TRBJ1-1; 7 bases agree with TRBD1. V lost 4 bases, J lost 7 bases, and 6 bases stayed unmatched. Germline V gene data show CDR1 as SGHTA and CDR2 as FQGNSA. The CDR3 spans 13 residues. DNA for the CDR3: TGTGCCAGCAGCTCGACCAGACAGGGTGAAGCTTTCTTT. Translated: CASSSTRQGEAFF.

This rearrangement joins TRBV27 to TRBJ2-6; tentative D call: TRBD1 (5 bases). Germline V gene lookup returns CDR1 MNHEY and CDR2 SMNVEV (reference sequence). V gave up 4 bases and J gave up 0 bases, with 13 bases separating them. The CDR3 has 17 amino acids. CDR3 sequence (DNA): TGTGCCAGCAGTTCCCGACAGACCATCTCTGGGGCCAACGTCCTGACTTTC. Its protein is CASSSRQTISGANVLTF.

V is TRBV13 and J is TRBJ1-1; the match to TRBD1 covers 7 bases. Germline CDR1 reads PRHDT; CDR2 reads FYEKMQ (reference sequence). This CDR3 is 14 amino acids long. Unmatched junction bases numbered 5, after V lost 6 bases and J lost 1 base. The CDR3 DNA reads as TGTGCCAGCAGTAGACAGGGTGGGAACACTGAAGCTTTCTTT. Protein product: CASSRQGGNTEAFF.

J is TRBJ1-1 and V is TRBV6-2 or TRBV6-3; 7 bases map to TRBD1. V lost 4 bases to trimming and J lost 6 bases; unmatched junction nucleotides: 2. The germline V gene has CDR1 MNHEY and CDR2 SVGEGT. This CDR3 has 12 residues. DNA for the CDR3: TGTGCCAGCAGTTTCAGGGGGTCTGAAGCTTTCTTT. It encodes CASSFRGSEAFF.

The V call is TRBV5-8, the J call TRBJ2-1; D is undetermined. CDR1 SGHTS and CDR2 YDEGEE come from the germline V gene. Trimming shortened V by 0 bases and J by 8 bases, and 9 bases separated the two germline ends. The length of the CDR3 is 13 residues. In nucleotides, the CDR3 is TGTGCCAGCAGCTTGGCGTTGAGCCATGAGCAGTTCTTC. It is translated as CASSLALSHEQFF.